This T cell receptor (beta chain) came from a study of PD-L1 blockade in urothelial cancer. Overall study: It was at 3 weeks (second dose) and 6 weeks after treatment start that blood was analyzed.

This clone occurred once. J lost 4 bases, V lost 3 bases, and 5 bases had no gene match. The CDR3 spans 15 residues. Germline V CDR1 and CDR2: MDHEN, SYDVKM. Sequencing used immunoSEQ multiplex PCR; TCRdb keeps in-frame clones, though not all of them. The sample records 50,000 to 65,000 clones, around 81% being singletons. Time point of the sample: pretreatment peripheral blood. The chain links TRBV28 to TRBJ2-2; 7 positions match TRBD1. This receptor was taken from a man aged 65 to 85 with urothelial cancer. The material sequenced was PBMCs, taken around atezolizumab (anti-PD-L1) treatment. The CDR3 DNA follows: TGTGCCAGCAGTTTCTCCAGGGGGATCACCGGGGAGCTGTTTTTT. This gives the protein CASSFSRGITGELFF. Full variable domain (rest looked up from reference TRBV28 and TRBJ2-2): DVKVTQSSRYLVKRTGEKVFLECVQDMDHENMFWYRQDPGLGLRLIYFSYDVKMKEKGDIPEGYSVSREKKERFSLILESASTNQTSMYLCASSFSRGITGELFFGEGSRLTVL.